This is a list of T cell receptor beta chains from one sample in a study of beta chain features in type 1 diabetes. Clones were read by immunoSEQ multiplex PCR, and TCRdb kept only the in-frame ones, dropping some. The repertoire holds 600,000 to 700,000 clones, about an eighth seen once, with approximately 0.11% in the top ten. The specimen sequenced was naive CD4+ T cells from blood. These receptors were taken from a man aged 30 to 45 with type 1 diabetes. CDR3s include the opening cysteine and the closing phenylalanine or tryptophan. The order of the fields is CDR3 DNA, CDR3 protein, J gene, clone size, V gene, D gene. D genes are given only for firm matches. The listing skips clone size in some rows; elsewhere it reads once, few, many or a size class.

TGTGCCAGCAGCTTAGACAGCCCATACAATGAGCAGTTCTTC | CASSLDSPYNEQFF | TRBJ2-1 | few | TRBV7-2 | -
TGTGCCAGCAGCTTAGCGCTCGACAATGAGCAGTTCTTC | CASSLALDNEQFF | TRBJ2-1 | - | TRBV7-2 | -
TGCGCCAGCAGCTCGGACCTAGCGTACGAGCAGTACTTC | CASSSDLAYEQYF | TRBJ2-7 | - | TRBV5-1 | -
TGTGGGGAGAGTTCGAACACCGGGGAGCTGTTTTTT | CGESSNTGELFF | TRBJ2-2 | few | TRBV6-1 | -
TGTGCCAGCAGCTTGACTTCTTCCTACAATGAGCAGTTCTTC | CASSLTSSYNEQFF | TRBJ2-1 | - | TRBV7-9 | -
TGTGCCAGCAGTGAGCAGGGACTGGCTGGCTACACCTTC | CASSEQGLAGYTF | TRBJ1-2 | - | TRBV6-1 | -
TGTGCCAGCAGCCCCAGGGTTGCGGATGGCTACACCTTC | CASSPRVADGYTF | TRBJ1-2 | - | TRBV14 | -
TGTGCCATCCGTTTTCTGGAGGGCACCGGGGAGCTGTTTTTT | CAIRFLEGTGELFF | TRBJ2-2 | few | TRBV10-3 | -
TGTGCCAGCAGTTCACAGGGCAGCTACGAGCAGTACTTC | CASSSQGSYEQYF | TRBJ2-7 | few | TRBV6-5 | -
TGTGCCAGCTCACGAGGGGGAGATACGCAGTATTTT | CASSRGGDTQYF | TRBJ2-3 | - | TRBV18 | -
TGCGCCAGCACCCGGGACTTCTCCTACGAGCAGTACTTC | CASTRDFSYEQYF | TRBJ2-7 | few | TRBV10-1 | -
TGTGCCAGCAGCAGGGACTCGCTTGGTTACGAGCAGTACTTC | CASSRDSLGYEQYF | TRBJ2-7 | - | TRBV11-2 | -
TGTGCCAGCAGTTCAGGCCGGGCTAATGAAAAACTGTTTTTT | CASSSGRANEKLFF | TRBJ1-4 | - | TRBV27 | -
TGCAGCGATGCGGGTATCGGGAGGGCCAAAAACATTCAGTACTTC | CSDAGIGRAKNIQYF | TRBJ2-4 | few | TRBV29-1 | TRBD2
TGTGCCAGCACCCTACCAGGGGGCTATGAGCAGTACTTC | CASTLPGGYEQYF | TRBJ2-7 | few | TRBV28 | TRBD1
TGTGCCAGCAGCTTTGGGGCAAGCGGGTTTAGCTCCTACGAGCAGTACTTC | CASSFGASGFSSYEQYF | TRBJ2-7 | few | TRBV11-2 | -
TGCAGTGCTAGATGGGCCGATACGCAGTATTTT | CSARWADTQYF | TRBJ2-3 | few | TRBV20-1 | -
TGTGCCAGCAGCCAACAAGTGGGGCCCTATGAGCAGTTCTTC | CASSQQVGPYEQFF | TRBJ2-1 | - | TRBV4-2 | -
TGCAGCGTTTCTGAGGGGTGGGGGACGAACACAGATACGCAGTATTTT | CSVSEGWGTNTDTQYF | TRBJ2-3 | few | TRBV29-1 | -
TGCGCCAGTACCCCCAGTACCTACGAGCAGTACTTC | CASTPSTYEQYF | TRBJ2-7 | - | TRBV4-3 | -
TGTGCCTGGAGTGAGGGGGGCTCACCCCTCCACTTT | CAWSEGGSPLHF | TRBJ1-6 | - | TRBV30 | -
TGCGCCAGCACCCTAGGGACAGTGGATCTCTATGGCTACACCTTC | CASTLGTVDLYGYTF | TRBJ1-2 | - | TRBV5-1 | TRBD1
TGTGCCAGCAGTCTCCGACAGGGCGTGTCTGACACCTTC | CASSLRQGVSDTF | TRBJ1-2 | few | TRBV6-6 | TRBD1
TGCGCCAGCAGCCAAGAATCAGGAAGTTTTGAAAAACTGTTTTTT | CASSQESGSFEKLFF | TRBJ1-4 | - | TRBV4-3 | -
TGTGCCAGCAGTGGCCCGGGGGACTCCACAGATACGCAGTATTTT | CASSGPGDSTDTQYF | TRBJ2-3 | few | TRBV25-1 | -
TGTGCCAGCAGCGTAAGAGGGAATAGTCCCTACGAGCAGTACTTC | CASSVRGNSPYEQYF | TRBJ2-7 | - | TRBV9 | -
TGTGCCAGCAGTGTGTCCCGTACCGGGACAGGGTTGCGTGGCTACACCTTC | CASSVSRTGTGLRGYTF | TRBJ1-2 | few | TRBV25-1 | TRBD1
TGCAGCGTGGTGACAGGTCCTAATGAAAAACTGTTTTTT | CSVVTGPNEKLFF | TRBJ1-4 | few | TRBV29-1 | -
TGTGCCAGCAGCTCTCTGGGGACAGCCTACGAGCAGTACTTC | CASSSLGTAYEQYF | TRBJ2-7 | - | TRBV7-9 | TRBD1
TGTGCCAGCAGTTGGGACATCTGGGAAAAACTGTTTTTT | CASSWDIWEKLFF | TRBJ1-4 | - | TRBV2 | -
TGTGCCAGCAGCTCCGGGACAGGGCATGAAAAACTGTTTTTT | CASSSGTGHEKLFF | TRBJ1-4 | few | TRBV5-5 | TRBD1
TGTGCCAGCAGTTTTGGGACAGGGGGCAGGTCACCCCTCCACTTT | CASSFGTGGRSPLHF | TRBJ1-6 | few | TRBV27 | TRBD1
TGTGCCTGGAGTGTAGGGGGGACCTCTAATGAGCAGTTCTTC | CAWSVGGTSNEQFF | TRBJ2-1 | few | TRBV30 | -
TGTGCCAGTAGTATCGGACAGGGCATCAACGAGCAGTACTTC | CASSIGQGINEQYF | TRBJ2-7 | few | TRBV19 | TRBD1